This entry is about one T cell receptor (beta chain). As yet, its antigen is unknown. The source of the sample is a study of cytomegalovirus exposure and HLA in healthy donors. Whole-study results and caveats: Through in vitro validation, three CMV-associated chains were shown to be specific for CMV antigens.

Here immunoSEQ multiplex PCR was the method, and the copy in TCRdb shows in-frame clones only, minus some. The sample lists roughly 230,000 clones, about 90% occurring once. CDR1 is SGHNT and CDR2 is YYREEE in the germline V gene (reference sequence). This CDR3 has 14 amino acids. The V and J ends lost 1 base and 6 bases, in that order; junction bases with no gene match: 6. The sequence came from a woman in her 30s in good health and CMV-seronegative. Material: PBMCs. J is TRBJ2-7 and V is TRBV5-4; 8 bases are shared with TRBD2. The DNA for the CDR3 is TGTGCCAGCAGCTTGTTCTCTAGCGGGCGCGAGCAGTACTTC. This sequence encodes CASSLFSSGREQYF.